Presented here are 22 T cell receptor beta chains from one specimen sequenced in a study of somatic reversion in DOCK8 deficiency. From 95 to 100 ng genomic DNA, TRB libraries were made by one-step EuroClonality-NGS amplicon PCR. Each CDR3 protein gets one entry after TCRdb re-called the multiplex PCR reads with MiXCR. The table includes 2,700 or so distinct CDR3 sequences, less than 30% detected once. The sample comprised peripheral blood. The receptors were sampled from a human donor in good health.

This chain uses TRBV9 with TRBJ2-1, with D possibly called TRBD1 or TRBD2 (6 bases each). The CDR3 length is 15 residues. CDR1 is SGDLS, CDR2 YYNGEE, per germline. V lost 5 bases and J lost 5, with 17 bases in between. This CDR3 reads CASSAIGGGDNEQFF. The CDR3 nucleotides are TGTGCCAGCAGTGCGATCGGAGGGGGAGACAATGAGCAGTTCTTC.

This clonotype occurred a few times. The rearrangement uses TRBV7-2 and TRBJ1-1; 7 bases line up with TRBD1. This CDR3 is built from 13 residues. The V and J ends lost 5 bases and 1 base, in that order; junction bases with no gene match: 1. CDR1 is SGHTA, CDR2 FQGNSA, per germline. The chain's CDR3 is CASSGQANTEAFF. The CDR3 DNA is TGTGCCAGCAGCGGACAGGCGAACACTGAAGCTTTCTTT.

As regards this clonotype: A much more abundant neighbour one base away suggests this may be a read error. V gene TRBV7-9 combines with J gene TRBJ1-5; TRBD1 is a possible D gene (5 bases). Germline V gene data show CDR1 as SEHNR and CDR2 as FQNEAQ (reference sequence). The CDR3 is made up of 15 amino acids. The V gene lost 5 bases and the J gene lost 5 bases, with 16 bases spanning the gap. This CDR3 is CASSTLGPGYQPQHF. Written as DNA, the CDR3 is TGTGCCAGCAGCACTCTGGGACCGGGCTATCAGCCCCAGCATTTT.

In its sample, this clonotype was seen once. The V gene is TRBV4-1, the J gene TRBJ1-5; D gene ambiguous. V was cut by 1 base and J by 2 bases, with 6 bases left in between. Germline CDR1 MGHRA, CDR2 YSYEKL. This CDR3 region has 14 residues. The chain's CDR3 is CASSQAVGNQPQHF. CDR3 in DNA: TGCGCCAGCAGCCAAGCGGTGGGCAATCAGCCCCAGCATTTT.

The chain is built from TRBV7-3 and TRBJ1-1, with 10 bases identical to TRBD1. The CDR3 has 14 amino acids. Germline trimming cut 4 bases from V and 5 bases from J; bases unmatched to any gene: 4. CDR1 is SGHTA, CDR2 FQGTGA, per germline. CDR3 amino acids: CASSWTGGATEAFF. CDR3 coding DNA: TGTGCCAGCAGCTGGACAGGGGGGGCAACTGAAGCTTTCTTT.

This clonotype is labeled medium-sized. This chain links TRBV12-3 or TRBV12-4 with TRBJ2-7; possible D gene TRBD2, 7 bases. The CDR3 extends over 13 amino acids. Trimming removed 8 bases from V and 4 bases from J, with 15 bases in between. CDR3 residues: CASQKGGIYEQYF. For the CDR3, the DNA is TGTGCCAGCCAAAAGGGGGGGATATACGAGCAGTACTTC.

This clonotype is termed medium-sized. The rearrangement uses TRBV20-1 and TRBJ1-2; D might be TRBD1 (5 bases). CDR3 size: 14 residues. V lost 3 bases and J 5 bases, leaving 16 bases between the germline ends. In germline, CDR1 is DFQATT, CDR2 SNEGSKA (reference sequence). CDR3 nucleotides: TGCAGTGCTAGTTTGGCAGGGAGAGGATATGGCTACACCTTC. Protein: CSASLAGRGYGYTF.

This clonotype is a singleton in its sample. A much larger clone lies a single base off, so this may be a read error. V is TRBV5-4 and J is TRBJ1-3, with a tentative D call TRBD1 (5 bases). Germline CDR1 reads SGHNT; CDR2 reads YYREEE (reference sequence). CDR3 length: 16 residues. The CDR3 coding sequence is TGTGCCAGCAGCCTACCCGGGACCGACACTGGAAACACCGTATATTTT. Translation gives CASSLPGTDTGNTVYF.

This clonotype is large by share. This chain links TRBV19 with TRBJ1-1; perhaps TRBD1 as D (5 bases). Germline CDR1 and CDR2: LNHDA and SQIVND (reference sequence). The V and J ends lost 6 bases and 2 bases respectively, with 13 bases between them. This CDR3 comprises 14 residues. In DNA form, the CDR3 reads TGTGCCAGTAGACCGACAGCGAAAAACACTGAAGCTTTCTTT. Encoded protein: CASRPTAKNTEAFF.

This clonotype is medium-sized (0.01 to 0.1%). This chain uses TRBV5-4 with TRBJ1-1; 9 bases line up with TRBD1. Germline lookup yields CDR1 SGHNT and CDR2 YYREEE (reference sequence). J gave up 3 bases and V 2 bases, and 5 bases lay outside the gene matches. The CDR3 contains 15 residues. CDR3 coding DNA: TGTGCCAGCAGCTTCGGACAGGGGACGTACACTGAAGCTTTCTTT. Its protein product is CASSFGQGTYTEAFF.

By its share, this clonotype is medium-sized. The chain uses TRBV4-1 and TRBJ1-2, with D unclear. This CDR3 is 14 amino acids long. In germline, CDR1 is MGHRA, CDR2 YSYEKL. Trimming pared 0 bases from V and 2 bases from J, leaving 7 bases between. This CDR3 reads CASSQEPANYGYTF. The DNA for the CDR3 is TGCGCCAGCAGCCAAGAACCCGCCAACTATGGCTACACCTTC.

The CDR3 bases are TGCAGTGCTCCCGGGCCTACCTACGAGCAGTACTTC. It specifies CSAPGPTYEQYF. The genes are TRBV20-1 and TRBJ2-7; D gene unclear. Trimming stripped 5 bases from V and 2 bases from J, with 10 bases between. The CDR3 has 12 amino acids. Germline-derived CDR1 and CDR2 are DFQATT and SNEGSKA (reference sequence).

This clonotype is deemed medium-sized (0.01 to 0.1%). CDR3 coding DNA: TGTGCCAGCAGCCTGGGACAGAGGAATGAAAAACTGTTTTTT. It translates to CASSLGQRNEKLFF. V and J are TRBV5-8 and TRBJ1-4, with 7 bases identical to TRBD1. CDR3 length: 14 amino acids. The germline V gene has CDR1 SGHTS and CDR2 YDEGEE. V trimming: 4 bases; J trimming: 5 bases; junction bases outside the gene matches: 5.

The V call is TRBV20-1, the J call TRBJ1-2, with 9 bases that match TRBD1. The germline CDR1 and CDR2 sequences are DFQATT and SNEGSKA (reference sequence). Trimming took 4 bases from V and 7 from J; bases not matched to a gene: 7. The CDR3 extends over 13 amino acids. CDR3 DNA: TGCAGTGCTACTCGACAGGGGGTATTTGGCTACACCTTC. Translated: CSATRQGVFGYTF.

Of note for this clonotype: A read error may explain this, as a much larger clone is one base away. V is TRBV5-4 and J is TRBJ1-3; no clear D gene. The CDR3 length is 12 residues. Germline V gene sequence: CDR1 SGHNT, CDR2 YYREEE (reference sequence). The CDR3 DNA reads as TGTGTCAGCAGCCCCTCCGGAAACACCATATATTTT. As protein: CVSSPSGNTIYF.

In its sample, this clonotype was seen once. The rearrangement links TRBV4-2 to TRBJ1-4, with unresolved D. The CDR3 totals 17 residues. Germline CDR1 reads LGHNA; CDR2 reads YNFKEQ. The germline V and J ends were trimmed by 0 bases and 0 bases, with 11 bases remaining between them. In nucleotides, the CDR3 is TGTGCCAGCAGCCAAGATTTGGAGGCAGCAACTAATGAAAAACTGTTTTTT. This sequence encodes CASSQDLEAATNEKLFF.

This clonotype was seen a handful of times. The chain carries TRBV4-3 and TRBJ2-1; 9 positions match TRBD2. The CDR3 contains 19 residues. The V gene end was trimmed by 1 base and the J gene end by 2 bases; junction bases not matched to a gene: 12. The germline V gene has CDR1 LGHNA and CDR2 YSLEER. CDR3 sequence (DNA): TGCGCCAGCAGCCAAGGTCTAGCGGGACAAACAGTTACCTACAATGAGCAGTTCTTC. It codes for CASSQGLAGQTVTYNEQFF.

By frequency in the sample, this clonotype is medium-sized. In nucleotides, the CDR3 is TGTGCCAGCAGCTTAGCTACAGGGACGAACACTGAAGCTTTCTTT. It codes for CASSLATGTNTEAFF. This sequence joins TRBV7-9 and TRBJ1-1, with D perhaps matching TRBD1 (6 bases). The CDR3 has 15 amino acids. In germline, CDR1 is SEHNR, CDR2 FQNEAQ (reference sequence). V lost 0 bases and J 1 base, leaving 9 bases between the germline ends.

By share, this clonotype counts as medium-sized. The rearrangement links TRBV5-6 to TRBJ2-2, with 10 bases that match TRBD2. The CDR3 loop spans 16 amino acids. Germline lookup yields CDR1 SGHDT and CDR2 YYEEEE. Trimming removed 3 bases from V and 4 bases from J; junction bases left unmatched: 6. The CDR3 is CASSSPGLASTGELFF. The CDR3 DNA sequence: TGTGCCAGCAGCTCCCCGGGACTAGCGAGCACCGGGGAGCTGTTTTTT.

Within the sample, this clonotype is medium-sized. This chain connects TRBV7-9 to TRBJ2-2, with 10 nucleotides matching TRBD2. The CDR3 covers 16 residues. Germline values: CDR1 SEHNR, CDR2 FQNEAQ (reference sequence). With 3 bases clipped from V and 3 bases from J, the junction kept 4 bases outside the gene matches. The CDR3 sequence is CASSFFLAGDTGELFF. In nucleotides, the CDR3 is TGTGCCAGCAGCTTTTTCCTAGCGGGAGACACCGGGGAGCTGTTTTTT.

This clonotype was seen a handful of times. The chain couples TRBV20-1 to TRBJ2-7, with no clear D. Germline lookup yields CDR1 DFQATT and CDR2 SNEGSKA (reference sequence). The CDR3 contains 12 residues. The germline V and J ends were trimmed by 3 bases and 5 bases, with 11 bases remaining between them. CDR3 sequence (DNA): TGCAGTGCTAGTTGGCAGGTAAACGAGCAGTACTTC. This codes for CSASWQVNEQYF.

By share, this clonotype ranks as large. This chain joins TRBV11-1 and TRBJ1-1; D not resolved. The V end lost 2 bases, the J end lost 1 base, and 20 bases lay between the germline ends. CDR3 length: 18 residues. Germline loops: CDR1 SGHAT, CDR2 FQDESV (reference sequence). CDR3 loop: CASSLKKVVRSENTEAFF. CDR3 DNA sequence: TGTGCCAGCAGCTTAAAAAAGGTAGTCAGGTCCGAGAACACTGAAGCTTTCTTT.